This T cell receptor beta chain was sequenced in a study of blood T cell repertoires in COVID-19. Study context: T cells, B-cell-depleted T cells, or PBMCs supplied cDNA or gDNA.

The germline V and J ends were trimmed by 1 base and 4 bases, with 5 bases remaining between them. This CDR3 comprises 13 residues. Germline V gene data show CDR1 as SGHNT and CDR2 as YENEEA. Clones were sequenced by immunoSEQ multiplex PCR, and TCRdb holds only the in-frame ones, with some missing. This table holds around 400,000 clones, roughly 84% found once. The sequenced sample was PBMCs or T cells enriched from blood (not recorded which). The receptor's source is a young woman who had been exposed to COVID-19. The chain employs TRBV11-3 and TRBJ2-1; D is possibly TRBD1 (5 bases). The CDR3 DNA reads as TGTGCCAGCAGCTTAGGACAGTACAATGAGCAGTTCTTC. It encodes CASSLGQYNEQFF.